This TCR beta chain is drawn from a study of T cell changes during pregnancy in multiple sclerosis. CDR1 and CDR2 (germline): SGHDT, YYEEEE. The CDR3 sequence is 14 residues long. V was pared by 4 bases and J by 4 bases, with 6 bases of the junction left unmatched. This table comes from immunoSEQ multiplex PCR, and its TCRdb copy is limited to in-frame clones, with some not included. The table shows tens of thousands of clones, with around 89% occurring only once. Here the sequenced sample was CD8+ T cells from peripheral blood mononuclear cells, taken in the second trimester of pregnancy. J is TRBJ1-2 and V is TRBV5-6; 8 positions agree with TRBD1. This receptor was taken from a female donor with multiple sclerosis, enrolled in a pregnancy study. The CDR3 here is CASSPGQAVYGYTF. In DNA form, the CDR3 reads TGTGCCAGCAGCCCGGGACAGGCCGTCTATGGCTACACCTTC.